This section outlines one T cell receptor (beta chain) sequence together with its context. This record comes from a study of blood T cell repertoires in COVID-19. Study-level background: The analysed material was cDNA or gDNA that came from T cells, B-cell-depleted T cells, or PBMCs.

V shed 5 bases and J shed 0 bases, with 8 bases lying between them. This CDR3 has 14 residues. Looked up from germline, CDR1 is SGHAT and CDR2 is FQNNGV. In the original processing: Using reference gene primer amplification, nucleated cell counts were estimated. The assay was immunoSEQ multiplex PCR, and TCRdb's table has in-frame clones only and misses some. The D gene and trimming were derived from the DNA, and the V and J assignments and clone size from that table. The sample lists roughly 160,000 clones, roughly 90% occurring once. The rearrangement uses TRBV11-2 and TRBJ1-5, with no clear D. The sequencing input was peripheral blood. The source is a man in his fifties or sixties with acute or convalescent COVID-19. CDR3 DNA sequence: TGTGCCAGCAGCCAGCGTGATAGCAATCAGCCCCAGCATTTT. It is translated as CASSQRDSNQPQHF. The variable domain in full, with the rest retrieved from reference TRBV11-2 and TRBJ1-5, is EAGVAQSPRYKIIEKRQSVAFWCNPISGHATLYWYQQILGQGPKLLIQFQNNGVVDDSQLPKDRFSAERLKGVDSTLKIQPAKLEDSAVYLCASSQRDSNQPQHFGDGTRLSIL.